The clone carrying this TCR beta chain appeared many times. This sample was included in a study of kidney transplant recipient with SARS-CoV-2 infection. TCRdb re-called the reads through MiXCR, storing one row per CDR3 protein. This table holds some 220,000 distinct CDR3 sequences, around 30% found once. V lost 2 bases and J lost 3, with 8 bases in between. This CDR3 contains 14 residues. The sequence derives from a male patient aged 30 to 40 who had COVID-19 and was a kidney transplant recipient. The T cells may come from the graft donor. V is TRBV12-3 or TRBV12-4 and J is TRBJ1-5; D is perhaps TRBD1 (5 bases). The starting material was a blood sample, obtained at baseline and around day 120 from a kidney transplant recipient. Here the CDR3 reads CASSLSGDNQPQHF. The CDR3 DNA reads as TGTGCCAGCAGTTTATCGGGGGACAATCAGCCCCAGCATTTT.